The 27 T cell receptor beta chains presented below share a single source sample, sequenced in a study of blood T cell repertoires in COVID-19 (dated by TCRdb to about 2020). Library preparation was by the immunoSEQ multiplex PCR assay. Held by TCRdb, this immuneACCESS table contains in-frame sequences only and omits some clones. Under half of the omission traces to an unresolved V gene where checked; the cause of the rest is unknown. The sample records about 260,000 clones, 70% to 90% of which are singletons. Approximately 4% of the sample lies in the top ten. The material sequenced was peripheral blood. Receptors originate from a woman in her 40s with acute or convalescent COVID-19.

The chain carries TRBV7-2 and TRBJ1-2; tentative D call: TRBD1 (6 bases). The CDR3 sequence is 16 residues long. CDR1 is SGHTA, CDR2 FQGNSA, per germline. V was pared by 5 bases and J by 2 bases, with 18 bases between. This CDR3 is CASSPQSGDRNYGYTF. For the CDR3, the DNA is TGTGCCAGCAGCCCCCAATCAGGGGACCGCAACTATGGCTACACCTTC.

This chain connects TRBV2 to TRBJ2-5; TRBD1 matches at 8 bases. V gave up 10 bases and J gave up 5 bases; unmatched junction bases: 12. This CDR3 spans 14 amino acids. The germline gives CDR1 SNHLY, CDR2 FYNNEI. The CDR3 loop reads CATDAGGRGETQYF. For the CDR3, the DNA is TGTGCCACGGACGCAGGGGGCCGTGGTGAGACCCAGTACTTC.

The chain carries TRBV7-2 and TRBJ2-5, with TRBD1 as a possible D gene (6 bases). V dropped 5 bases and J dropped 0 bases, with 13 bases sitting between them. The germline V gene encodes CDR1 SGHTA and CDR2 FQGNSA. The CDR3 has 15 amino acids. CDR3 sequence reads: CASSTRDNHQETQYF. CDR3 DNA sequence: TGTGCCAGCAGCACCCGGGACAACCACCAAGAGACCCAGTACTTC.

The J gene is TRBJ2-2, the V gene TRBV6-4; a weak D match, TRBD1 (6 bases). The CDR3 consists of 14 residues. The germline V and J ends were trimmed by 6 bases and 3 bases, with 11 bases remaining between them. Looked up from germline, CDR1 is MRHNA and CDR2 is SNTAGT. The CDR3 sequence is CASSTGSDTGELFF. Written as DNA, the CDR3 is TGTGCCAGCAGCACAGGGTCCGACACCGGGGAGCTGTTTTTT.

The rearrangement links TRBV3-1 (or the pseudogene TRBV3-2) to TRBJ1-5, with no clear D. V was cut by 1 base and J by 2 bases, with 12 bases left in between. This CDR3 contains 16 residues. Germline assignment: CDR1 LGHDT and CDR2 YNNKEL (reference sequence). Written as DNA, the CDR3 is TGTGCCAGCAGCCAAGGAGGCGGGTTGGGCAATCAGCCCCAGCATTTT. This encodes CASSQGGGLGNQPQHF.

This chain connects TRBV29-1 to TRBJ1-4, with D perhaps TRBD1 (5 bases). Germline V gene sequence: CDR1 SQVTM, CDR2 ANQGSEA. The CDR3 length is 13 residues. V lost 4 bases and J lost 8, with 14 bases in between. This CDR3 reads CSVGSLTGEKLFF. CDR3 bases: TGCAGCGTTGGATCTCTTACAGGCGAAAAACTGTTTTTT. The entire variable domain, with the rest obtained from reference TRBV29-1 and TRBJ1-4, is as follows: SAVISQKPSRDICQRGTSLTIQCQVDSQVTMMFWYRQQPGQSLTLIATANQGSEATYESGFVIDKFPISRPNLTFSTLTVSNMSPEDSSIYLCSVGSLTGEKLFFGSGTQLSVL.

In its sample, this clone was seen a few times. The rearrangement links TRBV6-5 to TRBJ1-2; 10 positions agree with TRBD1. Germline CDR1 is MNHEY and CDR2 is SVGAGI. This CDR3 contains 14 residues. Trimming at V came to 6 bases and at J to 6 bases, leaving 7 bases not matched to a gene. The CDR3 loop is CASSPLGTGDGYTF. The CDR3 bases are TGTGCCAGCAGCCCGCTAGGGACAGGGGATGGCTACACCTTC.

Note on this clone: Other DNA sequences within the sample encode an identical CDR3. The gene calls are TRBV18 and TRBJ1-1; a possible D gene is TRBD1 (5 bases). The V end lost 3 bases, the J end lost 0 bases, and 8 bases lay between the germline ends. This CDR3 comprises 14 residues. Germline CDR1 reads KGHSH; CDR2 reads LQKENI. As DNA, the CDR3 is TGTGCCAGCTCACCCCAGGGTTTGAACACTGAAGCTTTCTTT. This translates into CASSPQGLNTEAFF.

This clone was seen only once. The chain employs TRBV11-2 and TRBJ1-3, with a tentative D call TRBD1 (6 bases). With 5 bases removed from V and 3 bases from J, the gap between germline ends came to 14 bases. In germline, CDR1 is SGHAT, CDR2 FQNNGV. This CDR3 is built from 15 residues. The CDR3 DNA sequence: TGTGCCAGCAGCCTCAGGGGATCAGTTGGAAACACCATATATTTT. It specifies CASSLRGSVGNTIYF.

The chain recombines TRBV5-8 with TRBJ1-2; the D gene is possibly TRBD1 (5 bases). CDR3 length equals 14 residues. V was trimmed by 0 bases and J by 8 bases, leaving 14 bases between them. Germline values: CDR1 SGHTS, CDR2 YDEGEE. The CDR3 nucleotides read TGTGCCAGCAGCTTGGGAATCGGGACTGTAGGCTACACCTTC. Translation: CASSLGIGTVGYTF.

This clone appeared a single time. The chain joins TRBV18 to TRBJ1-1, with 7 nucleotides matching TRBD1. Germline trimming cut 3 bases from V and 3 bases from J; bases unmatched to any gene: 1. This CDR3 is built from 13 residues. From germline, CDR1 is KGHSH and CDR2 LQKENI. In nucleotides, the CDR3 is TGTGCCAGCTCACCCGACAGGGACACTGAAGCTTTCTTT. It specifies CASSPDRDTEAFF.

This clone was counted between two and nine times. This chain links TRBV30 with TRBJ1-2, with D maybe TRBD1 (5 bases). V shed 1 base and J shed 13 bases, with 13 bases lying between them. The CDR3 length is 11 residues. CDR1 GTSNPN and CDR2 SVGIG come from the germline V gene (reference sequence). CDR3 sequence (DNA): TGTGCCTGGAGTGCACAGGTTGAAGGCACCTTC. Translating it yields CAWSAQVEGTF.

A word on this clone: Other DNA sequences from this sample encode an identical CDR3 as well. V and J are TRBV5-1 and TRBJ1-1, with 10 bases lining up with TRBD1. There are 16 residues in the CDR3. V lost 5 bases and J lost 6; bases outside the gene matches: 13. CDR1 is SGHRS and CDR2 is YFSETQ in the germline V gene. CDR3 protein: CASSRGPGQGSPEAFF. CDR3 DNA: TGCGCCAGCAGTAGGGGGCCGGGACAGGGGTCCCCTGAAGCTTTCTTT.

This clone was seen only once. This chain joins TRBV19 and TRBJ1-1, with 10 bases identical to TRBD1. The germline V gene encodes CDR1 LNHDA and CDR2 SQIVND (reference sequence). The junction had 7 bases not matched to a gene; V was cut back by 1 base and J by 5 bases. The CDR3 consists of 16 residues. CDR3 loop: CASSIGRDRGWTEAFF. The CDR3 coding sequence is TGTGCCAGTAGTATAGGCCGGGACAGGGGTTGGACTGAAGCTTTCTTT.

CDR3 sequence (DNA): TGCAGCGTTGTGTTTCCTAGCGGCCCCACAGATACGCAGTATTTT. It translates to CSVVFPSGPTDTQYF. V usage is TRBV29-1 and J usage is TRBJ2-3; TRBD2 matches at 7 bases. From germline, CDR1 is SQVTM and CDR2 ANQGSEA. CDR3 size: 15 residues. Trimming at V came to 4 bases and at J to 2 bases, leaving 9 bases not matched to a gene.

This clone was counted only a few times. The genes are TRBV2 and TRBJ1-1; D remains ambiguous. The germline gives CDR1 SNHLY, CDR2 FYNNEI. Trimming shortened V by 9 bases and J by 6 bases, and 11 bases separated the two germline ends. The CDR3 totals 11 residues. DNA of the CDR3: TGTGCCAGGCACTCTACCCCTGAAGCTTTCTTT. It is translated as CARHSTPEAFF.

V and J are TRBV19 and TRBJ2-3; D call uncertain. The CDR3 consists of 15 residues. V was shortened by 3 bases and J by 3 bases, with 13 bases between the two germline ends. Germline values: CDR1 LNHDA, CDR2 SQIVND (reference sequence). The DNA of the CDR3 is TGTGCCAGTAGTATTCGCCATTTGAGGACAGATACGCAGTATTTT. As protein: CASSIRHLRTDTQYF.

This clone has just one count. V is TRBV5-1 and J is TRBJ1-1; no reliable D call. V was pared by 5 bases and J by 0 bases, with 11 bases between. Germline V gene sequence: CDR1 SGHRS, CDR2 YFSETQ. This CDR3 region has 14 residues. In nucleotides, the CDR3 is TGCGCCAGCAGGGGCCCTTCCATGAACACTGAAGCTTTCTTT. Its translation is CASRGPSMNTEAFF.

The rearrangement uses TRBV5-4 and TRBJ1-6; D not certain. The germline V and J ends were trimmed by 6 bases and 2 bases, with 6 bases remaining between them. The CDR3 sequence is 13 residues long. Germline V gives CDR1 SGHNT, CDR2 YYREEE (reference sequence). Here the CDR3 reads CASKSAYNSPLHF. In DNA form, the CDR3 reads TGTGCCAGCAAATCGGCCTATAATTCACCCCTCCACTTT.

For the CDR3, the DNA is TGCGCCAGCAGCTCCCCTCCACCGGGACTCGGCTCCTACAATGAGCAGTTCTTC. It yields the protein CASSSPPPGLGSYNEQFF. The rearrangement uses TRBV5-1 and TRBJ2-1; maybe TRBD2 (6 bases). Germline V gene lookup returns CDR1 SGHRS and CDR2 YFSETQ. V was trimmed by 3 bases and J by 0 bases, leaving 19 bases between them. This CDR3 contains 18 residues.

The chain employs TRBV3-1 (or the pseudogene TRBV3-2) and TRBJ2-1; 7 nucleotides line up with TRBD1. There are 13 residues in the CDR3. In germline, CDR1 is LGHDT, CDR2 YNNKEL (reference sequence). V was clipped by 4 bases and J by 9 bases; unmatched bases: 6. DNA of the CDR3: TGTGCCAGCAGCCGAGACGACAGGGCTGAGCAGTTCTTC. Protein sequence: CASSRDDRAEQFF.

V usage is TRBV5-1 and J usage is TRBJ2-3; D is possibly TRBD1 (6 bases). Trimming took off 4 bases at V and 1 base at J, with 16 bases between the two ends. The CDR3 consists of 16 residues. Germline V gene lookup returns CDR1 SGHRS and CDR2 YFSETQ. In nucleotides, the CDR3 is TGCGCCAGCAGCCGGACCCCCAGGGGTGGCACAGATACGCAGTATTTT. Residues: CASSRTPRGGTDTQYF.

The chain joins TRBV5-1 to TRBJ2-1; the D is unclear. This CDR3 region has 14 residues. CDR1 SGHRS and CDR2 YFSETQ come from the germline V gene. Trimming removed 0 bases from V and 9 bases from J, with 13 bases in between. For the CDR3, the DNA is TGCGCCAGCAGCTTGGGTCCAGGTTCCCCTGAGCAGTTCTTC. Its translation is CASSLGPGSPEQFF. Complete variable domain (other parts from reference TRBV5-1 and TRBJ2-1): KAGVTQTPRYLIKTRGQQVTLSCSPISGHRSVSWYQQTPGQGLQFLFEYFSETQRNKGNFPGRFSGRQFSNSRSEMNVSTLELGDSALYLCASSLGPGSPEQFFGPGTRLTVL.

The chain combines TRBV5-1 with TRBJ1-1; TRBD1 matches at 7 bases. Unmatched junction bases numbered 10, after V lost 4 bases and J lost 4 bases. Looked up from germline, CDR1 is SGHRS and CDR2 is YFSETQ. The CDR3 length is 15 residues. This CDR3 reads CASSLLNRGGTEAFF. DNA for the CDR3: TGCGCCAGCAGCCTTTTGAACAGGGGTGGCACTGAAGCTTTCTTT.

The chain has TRBV6-5 and TRBJ1-1; 7 nucleotides agree with TRBD1. From germline, CDR1 is MNHEY and CDR2 SVGAGI. Losses at the gene ends were 3 bases for V and 0 bases for J; bases not matched to a gene: 7. This CDR3 contains 16 residues. CDR3 in DNA: TGTGCCAGCAGTTATGTGCGGACAGGTTTGAACACTGAAGCTTTCTTT. It is translated as CASSYVRTGLNTEAFF.

The chain recombines TRBV11-2 with TRBJ1-2; 10 nucleotides line up with TRBD1. J was trimmed by 0 bases and V by 5 bases; bases with no gene match: 6. The CDR3 has 16 amino acids. Germline V lookup: CDR1 SGHAT, CDR2 FQNNGV. The CDR3 DNA sequence: TGTGCCAGCAGCCCGGGACAGGGGATTTCTAACTATGGCTACACCTTC. It translates to CASSPGQGISNYGYTF.

The rearrangement uses TRBV11-2 and TRBJ1-2; 8 bases fit TRBD1. The J segment lost 3 bases and the V segment lost 4 bases, leaving 7 bases of the junction unmatched. Looked up from germline, CDR1 is SGHAT and CDR2 is FQNNGV. This CDR3 is built from 15 residues. The CDR3 DNA sequence: TGTGCCAGCAGCTACCTGGACAGGGCGGACTATGGCTACACCTTC. Its translation is CASSYLDRADYGYTF.